The entry below describes one T cell receptor (beta chain). What it binds is not known. The PCR was carried out with 60 Vbeta primers and 13 Jbeta primers. The method was immunoSEQ multiplex PCR; TCRdb's version includes in-frame clones alone and lacks a portion of them. The repertoire holds 200,000 to 250,000 clones, with 85% to 90% as singletons. These data originate in a study of cytomegalovirus exposure and HLA in healthy donors. Notes on the study in general: TCR beta V- and J-gene trimming was later associated with a missense DCLRE1C variant. Being productive about 87% or about 30% of the time was typical of most TCR beta V segments in an earlier analysis.

The V gene lost 7 bases and the J gene lost 0 bases, with 15 bases spanning the gap. Germline CDR1 reads MNHEY; CDR2 reads SMNVEV (reference sequence). CDR3 length: 15 residues. What was sequenced was PBMCs. The source is a woman between 18 and 29 years old in good health and CMV-seronegative. The rearrangement joins TRBV27 to TRBJ1-2; the D gene is possibly TRBD1 (6 bases). The DNA for the CDR3 is TGTGCCAGCACCGAAACTTACAGGGCTAACTATGGCTACACCTTC. Translation gives CASTETYRANYGYTF.